The 23 T cell receptor beta chains reported below all come from one sample, sequenced in a study of blood T cell repertoires in COVID-19. Generated by immunoSEQ multiplex PCR, the TCRdb table keeps only in-frame clones and is missing some. Of about 250,000 clones in the sample, almost 85% were seen once. Sequencing was carried out using peripheral blood. All receptors come from a man between 50 and 59 years old with active or convalescent COVID-19.

This clone has just a few counts. The junction does not match germline at one end; this may be a read error. The gene calls are TRBV7-9 and TRBJ1-4; D unclear. The germline CDR1 and CDR2 sequences are SEHNR and FQNEAQ (reference sequence). The CDR3 runs 13 residues. DNA for the CDR3: TGTGCCATCAGCCCCGGAGCTAATGAAAAACTGTTTTTT. As protein: CAISPGANEKLFF.

A single count supports this clone. J is TRBJ2-7 and V is TRBV5-4; D perhaps matches TRBD1 (6 bases). The CDR3 extends over 15 amino acids. Germline CDR1 and CDR2: SGHNT and YYREEE (reference sequence). With 4 bases removed from V and 2 bases from J, the gap between germline ends came to 16 bases. This chain's CDR3 is CASSTQTGLAYEQYF. In DNA form, the CDR3 reads TGTGCCAGCAGCACGCAGACAGGTTTGGCCTACGAGCAGTACTTC.

This sequence joins TRBV5-8 and TRBJ2-7, with 7 bases that match TRBD1. Germline V lookup: CDR1 SGHTS, CDR2 YDEGEE. Trimming at V came to 4 bases and at J to 3 bases, leaving 4 bases not matched to a gene. This CDR3 has 13 residues. Here the CDR3 reads CASSRDSGYEQYF. CDR3 DNA: TGTGCCAGCAGCCGGGACAGCGGCTACGAGCAGTACTTC.

This clone has only a few counts. This chain links TRBV12-3 or TRBV12-4 with TRBJ1-1; no clear D. This CDR3 region has 13 residues. Trimming pared 5 bases from V and 5 bases from J, leaving 12 bases between. CDR3 region: CASSLFGRTEAFF. CDR3 in DNA: TGTGCCAGCAGTCTTTTTGGGAGGACTGAAGCTTTCTTT.

The chain combines TRBV6-1 with TRBJ2-1; TRBD2 agrees at 7 bases. With 0 bases clipped from V and 5 bases from J, the junction kept 13 bases outside the gene matches. This CDR3 has 18 residues. The V gene's germline CDR1 is MNHNS and CDR2 SASEGT. This CDR3 reads CASSEAWASGGVNNEQFF. In nucleotides, the CDR3 is TGTGCCAGCAGTGAAGCGTGGGCTAGCGGAGGAGTAAACAATGAGCAGTTCTTC.

The chain recombines TRBV5-4 with TRBJ2-3, with a possible D match to TRBD1 (6 bases). The CDR3 consists of 13 residues. Trimming took 5 bases from V and 1 from J, leaving 8 bases between them. Germline V gene sequence: CDR1 SGHNT, CDR2 YYREEE (reference sequence). In DNA, the CDR3 is TGTGCCAGCAGTTACAGGGGCACAGATACGCAGTATTTT. This translates into CASSYRGTDTQYF.

The V gene is TRBV28, the J gene TRBJ1-1, with 7 bases matching TRBD1. This CDR3 has 12 amino acids. Looked up from germline, CDR1 is MDHEN and CDR2 is SYDVKM. V lost 5 bases and J lost 5; bases outside the gene matches: 2. DNA for the CDR3: TGTGCCAGCAGTGACAGGGTAACTGAAGCTTTCTTT. Translation: CASSDRVTEAFF.

The chain recombines TRBV28 with TRBJ2-1, with a weak D call TRBD1 (6 bases). Germline values: CDR1 MDHEN, CDR2 SYDVKM. The CDR3 covers 17 residues. The V and J ends lost 7 bases and 9 bases respectively, with 28 bases between them. CDR3 sequence (DNA): TGTGCCAGCAATACACTCCCGGGACAACTCAAAGGGGGTGAGCAGTTCTTC. This sequence encodes CASNTLPGQLKGGEQFF.

The chain employs TRBV28 and TRBJ2-3; maybe TRBD2 (6 bases). The CDR3 has 14 amino acids. V shed 3 bases and J shed 7 bases, with 14 bases lying between them. Germline V gene sequence: CDR1 MDHEN, CDR2 SYDVKM. CDR3 nucleotides: TGTGCCAGCAGTTTGGGCCGGGGGAGGAATACGCAGTATTTT. This encodes CASSLGRGRNTQYF.

This clone was seen just once. The chain uses TRBV9 and TRBJ1-3; D may be TRBD1 (5 bases). CDR3 size: 15 residues. Germline values: CDR1 SGDLS, CDR2 YYNGEE. V lost 4 bases to trimming and J lost 4 bases, with 15 bases between them. CDR3 amino acids: CASSPGRGTGNTIYF. Here the CDR3 DNA reads TGTGCCAGCAGCCCAGGAAGGGGCACGGGAAACACCATATATTTT. Variable domain in full (rest from reference TRBV9 and TRBJ1-3): DSGVTQTPKHLITATGQRVTLRCSPRSGDLSVYWYQQSLDQGLQFLIQYYNGEERAKGNILERFSAQQFPDLHSELNLSSLELGDSALYFCASSPGRGTGNTIYFGEGSWLTVV.

The chain is built from TRBV11-1 and TRBJ2-3, with 9 bases lining up with TRBD2. The germline V gene encodes CDR1 SGHAT and CDR2 FQDESV (reference sequence). J gave up 4 bases and V 4 bases, and 3 bases lay outside the gene matches. This CDR3 spans 14 amino acids. This chain's CDR3 is CASSSGLAADTQYF. CDR3 DNA sequence: TGTGCCAGCAGCTCGGGACTAGCAGCAGATACGCAGTATTTT.

The chain recombines TRBV27 with TRBJ1-2; the match to TRBD1 covers 7 bases. With 4 bases clipped from V and 8 bases from J, the junction kept 4 bases outside the gene matches. CDR1 is MNHEY and CDR2 is SMNVEV in the germline V gene (reference sequence). This CDR3 spans 12 amino acids. The CDR3 spells CASSSAGGGYTF. CDR3 bases: TGTGCCAGCAGTTCGGCAGGGGGGGGCTACACCTTC.

The J gene is TRBJ1-1, the V gene TRBV19, with TRBD1 identical over 7 bases. This CDR3 spans 15 amino acids. The V and J ends lost 7 bases and 1 base, in that order; junction bases with no gene match: 9. Germline CDR1 reads LNHDA; CDR2 reads SQIVND (reference sequence). The CDR3 loop is CASKSVGTENTEAFF. The CDR3 nucleotides read TGTGCCAGTAAGTCAGTCGGGACAGAGAACACTGAAGCTTTCTTT.

The chain recombines TRBV7-9 with TRBJ1-5; a weak D match, TRBD1 (6 bases). CDR1 SEHNR and CDR2 FQNEAQ come from the germline V gene (reference sequence). This CDR3 is built from 14 residues. Trimming removed 1 base at V and 5 bases at J, with 9 bases between. The CDR3 is CASSLGTADQPQHF. The CDR3 nucleotides read TGTGCCAGCAGCTTAGGGACAGCCGATCAGCCCCAGCATTTT.

This chain uses TRBV9 with TRBJ2-2, with a possible D match to TRBD2 (5 bases). This CDR3 is 16 amino acids long. Germline lookup yields CDR1 SGDLS and CDR2 YYNGEE. Trimming took 1 base from V and 0 from J, leaving 10 bases between them. The chain's CDR3 is CASSVRSGTNTGELFF. In nucleotides, the CDR3 is TGTGCCAGCAGCGTAAGAAGCGGAACGAACACCGGGGAGCTGTTTTTT.

This clone was counted once. The chain carries TRBV3-1 (or the pseudogene TRBV3-2) and TRBJ2-2; D unresolved. The germline gives CDR1 LGHDT, CDR2 YNNKEL (reference sequence). The CDR3 consists of 12 residues. Trimming removed 4 bases at V and 3 bases at J, with 3 bases between. The CDR3 nucleotides are TGTGCCAGCAGCCGAGACACCGGGGAGCTGTTTTTT. Translation: CASSRDTGELFF.

CDR3 nucleotides: TGCGCCAGCAGCTTTAATGATCAGACTGAAGCTTTCTTT. Protein product: CASSFNDQTEAFF. The V and J genes are TRBV5-1 and TRBJ1-1; unclear D gene. This CDR3 comprises 13 residues. Trimming removed 2 bases at V and 5 bases at J, with 10 bases between. The germline gives CDR1 SGHRS, CDR2 YFSETQ.

Written as DNA, the CDR3 is TGTGCCAGCAGCCTCCGGGGGGCGTGGGATACGCAGTATTTT. Amino acids: CASSLRGAWDTQYF. This chain joins TRBV6-5 and TRBJ2-3, with D possibly TRBD2 on 7 matching bases. V was cut by 6 bases and J by 6 bases, with 16 bases left in between. From germline, CDR1 is MNHEY and CDR2 SVGAGI. This CDR3 contains 14 residues.

This chain joins TRBV9 and TRBJ1-2; D is perhaps TRBD1 (5 bases). This CDR3 has 15 amino acids. CDR1 is SGDLS, CDR2 YYNGEE, per germline. V lost 0 bases, J lost 4 bases, and 13 bases lay in between. The DNA of the CDR3 is TGTGCCAGCAGCGTAGGACCCCAGGGCGTCTATGGCTACACCTTC. Protein sequence: CASSVGPQGVYGYTF.

The chain uses TRBV13 and TRBJ2-1; 7 nucleotides match TRBD2. The CDR3 has 16 amino acids. The V and J ends lost 5 bases and 4 bases, in that order; junction bases with no gene match: 11. Germline values: CDR1 PRHDT, CDR2 FYEKMQ (reference sequence). CDR3 in DNA: TGTGCCAGCAGCCCCCGGGAAGCGGGAAGATACAATGAGCAGTTCTTC. Translated: CASSPREAGRYNEQFF. The whole variable domain, remainder taken from reference TRBV13 and TRBJ2-1, is AAGVIQSPRHLIKEKRETATLKCYPIPRHDTVYWYQQGPGQDPQFLISFYEKMQSDKGSIPDRFSAQQFSDYHSELNMSSLELGDSALYFCASSPREAGRYNEQFFGPGTRLTVL.

This chain uses TRBV3-1 (or the pseudogene TRBV3-2) with TRBJ2-7; the D is unclear. CDR1 LGHDT and CDR2 YNNKEL come from the germline V gene (reference sequence). Trimming left V 0 bases short and J 5 bases short, with 5 bases between. The CDR3 runs 12 residues. CDR3 coding DNA: TGTGCCAGCAGCCAAGAGGGCAACGAGCAGTACTTC. This encodes CASSQEGNEQYF.

The rearrangement links TRBV4-1 to TRBJ2-3; TRBD1 matches at 8 bases. This CDR3 spans 17 amino acids. The germline CDR1 and CDR2 sequences are MGHRA and YSYEKL. Trimming took 2 bases from V and 0 from J; bases not matched to a gene: 7. For the CDR3, the DNA is TGCGCCAGCAGCCAACGAGGACAGGGCTCCAGCACAGATACGCAGTATTTT. This codes for CASSQRGQGSSTDTQYF.

The chain uses TRBV7-9 and TRBJ1-1; the D is unclear. Trimming removed 7 bases at V and 8 bases at J, with 11 bases between. Per the germline V gene, CDR1 is SEHNR and CDR2 is FQNEAQ (reference sequence). The CDR3 extends over 11 amino acids. The CDR3 is CASKENSEAFF. For the CDR3, the DNA is TGTGCCAGCAAGGAGAACTCAGAAGCTTTCTTT.